These T cell receptor beta chains were read from a single sample in a study of cytomegalovirus exposure and HLA in healthy donors. Here immunoSEQ multiplex PCR was the method, and the copy in TCRdb shows in-frame clones only, minus some. Counted here are about 150,000 clones, more than 75% occurring once; the ten biggest clones make up approximately 0.99%. The sequenced material came from PBMCs. The receptors were gathered from a male donor in good health and CMV-seronegative. Both conserved end residues are part of each CDR3. Each record gives: V gene, J gene, clone size, D gene, CDR3 protein, CDR3 DNA. D genes are given only for firm matches. The size field is filled for only some rows; it gives once, few, many or a size class.

TRBV11-2	TRBJ2-5	NA	NA	CASSRDSQETQYF	TGTGCCAGCAGCCGGGACTCGCAAGAGACCCAGTACTTC
TRBV25-1	TRBJ1-1	NA	NA	CASSEAGRVNTEAFF	TGTGCCAGCAGTGAAGCGGGGCGTGTGAACACTGAAGCTTTCTTT
TRBV19	TRBJ2-7	NA	TRBD1	CASRTGQGAYEQYF	TGTGCCAGTAGGACCGGACAGGGGGCGTACGAGCAGTACTTC
TRBV7-2	TRBJ2-2	few	TRBD2	CASSKTSGNTGELFF	TGTGCCAGCAGCAAGACTAGCGGGAACACCGGGGAGCTGTTTTTT
TRBV11-2	TRBJ2-7	NA	NA	CASSLDNSLYEQYF	TGTGCCAGCAGCTTAGATAACAGCCTCTACGAGCAGTACTTC
TRBV21-1	TRBJ2-7	NA	NA	CASSKVPREELSYEQYF	TGTGCCAGCAGCAAAGTCCCCCGGGAAGAGCTATCCTACGAGCAGTACTTC
TRBV5-1	TRBJ2-3	NA	TRBD2	CASSPGTSGSTDTQYF	TGCGCCAGCAGCCCAGGGACTAGCGGGAGCACAGATACGCAGTATTTT
TRBV7-9	TRBJ2-7	NA	NA	CASSLDQGLYEQYF	TGTGCCAGCAGCTTAGACCAGGGTCTTTACGAGCAGTACTTC
TRBV15	TRBJ1-5	NA	NA	CATVGGLNQPQHF	TGTGCCACCGTGGGGGGACTCAATCAGCCCCAGCATTTT
TRBV7-2	TRBJ1-6	NA	NA	CASSLKPQGPNYSPLHF	TGTGCCAGCAGCCTCAAGCCCCAGGGGCCGAACTATTCACCCCTCCACTTT
TRBV4-1	TRBJ1-6	NA	NA	CASSLELSYNSPLHF	TGCGCCAGCAGCCTCGAACTCTCCTATAATTCACCCCTCCACTTT
TRBV25-1	TRBJ2-7	NA	NA	CASSETEGEQYF	TGTGCCAGCAGTGAGACGGAGGGCGAGCAGTACTTC
TRBV14	TRBJ2-1	NA	TRBD1	CASSQDGTGFYNEQFF	TGTGCCAGCAGCCAAGATGGGACAGGCTTTTACAATGAGCAGTTCTTC
TRBV5-1	TRBJ1-3	few	NA	CASSPQGGPGNTIYF	TGCGCCAGCAGCCCACAGGGCGGCCCTGGAAACACCATATATTTT
TRBV5-6	TRBJ1-2	NA	NA	CASSFLRDGGYTF	TGTGCCAGCAGCTTCCTCAGGGATGGCGGCTACACCTTC
TRBV6-5	TRBJ2-7	few	TRBD1	CASSSNQGARYEQYF	TGTGCCAGCAGTTCAAACCAGGGGGCGCGGTACGAGCAGTACTTC
TRBV27	TRBJ2-7	NA	NA	CASSGAYEQYF	TGTGCCAGCTCAGGGGCCTACGAGCAGTACTTC
TRBV30	TRBJ1-5	NA	NA	CAWSFFKEVQHF	TGTGCCTGGAGCTTCTTTAAGGAGGTCCAGCATTTT
TRBV6-6	TRBJ2-5	NA	TRBD2	CASSYAGDGLETQYF	TGTGCCAGCAGTTACGCGGGGGATGGTTTGGAGACCCAGTACTTC
TRBV2	TRBJ2-5	NA	NA	CASSEGADSPFQETQYF	TGTGCCAGCAGTGAAGGCGCGGACAGCCCTTTCCAAGAGACCCAGTACTTC
TRBV15	TRBJ2-2	NA	TRBD1	CATSRGDRGSAGELFF	TGTGCCACCAGCAGAGGGGACAGGGGGTCGGCCGGGGAGCTGTTTTTT
TRBV10-3	TRBJ1-6	NA	NA	CATFRGNNSPLHF	TGTGCCACGTTCCGGGGGAATAATTCGCCCCTCCACTTT
TRBV4-3	TRBJ2-7	NA	NA	CASSQDLRYEQYF	TGCGCCAGCAGCCAAGACCTACGCTACGAGCAGTACTTC
TRBV5-6	TRBJ2-7	NA	TRBD1	CASSLGTGRRYEQYF	TGTGCCAGCAGCTTGGGGACAGGGAGAAGATACGAGCAGTACTTC
TRBV7-9	TRBJ1-5	few	NA	CASSLGGRRGQPQHF	TGTGCCAGCAGCTTAGGTGGGAGAAGGGGGCAGCCCCAGCATTTT
TRBV4-1	TRBJ1-4	NA	NA	CASSQDPGRGYEKLFF	TGCGCCAGCAGCCAAGATCCCGGCAGGGGTTACGAAAAACTGTTTTTT
TRBV9	TRBJ1-1	NA	NA	CASSPRSGVGTEAFF	TGTGCCAGCAGCCCGAGGAGCGGGGTCGGGACTGAAGCTTTCTTT
TRBV27	TRBJ1-1	NA	NA	CASSLTRKNTEAFF	TGTGCCAGCAGTTTAACGAGGAAGAACACTGAAGCTTTCTTT
TRBV7-2	TRBJ1-2	NA	NA	CASTPGGGGYTF	TGTGCCAGCACCCCTGGGGGGGGTGGCTACACCTTC
TRBV6-6	TRBJ1-1	NA	NA	CASSYGEDAEAFF	TGTGCCAGCAGTTACGGAGAGGATGCTGAAGCTTTCTTT
TRBV5-1	TRBJ2-3	NA	TRBD1	CASRSGQGAPDTQYF	TGCGCCAGCAGATCGGGACAGGGGGCGCCAGATACGCAGTATTTT
TRBV2	TRBJ2-2	NA	TRBD1	CASSNDRAGTGELFF	TGTGCCAGCAGCAACGACAGGGCTGGGACCGGGGAGCTGTTTTTT
TRBV11-3	TRBJ2-5	NA	TRBD2	CASSLGGLAGEETQYF	TGTGCCAGCAGCTTAGGGGGACTAGCGGGGGAAGAGACCCAGTACTTC
TRBV29-1	TRBJ1-1	NA	NA	CSVTDPGTPNTEAFF	TGCAGCGTTACCGACCCTGGGACACCGAACACTGAAGCTTTCTTT
TRBV7-9	TRBJ2-3	NA	TRBD1	CASSLVRGLDTQYF	TGTGCCAGCAGCTTAGTCAGGGGGCTAGATACGCAGTATTTT
TRBV7-6	TRBJ2-1	NA	TRBD1	CASSLTGTGGVNEQFF	TGTGCCAGCAGCTTAACCGGGACAGGGGGGGTAAATGAGCAGTTCTTC
TRBV6-6	TRBJ2-6	few	NA	CASSFYRVSGANVLTF	TGTGCCAGCAGTTTCTACAGGGTATCTGGGGCCAACGTCCTGACTTTC
TRBV5-6	TRBJ2-7	NA	TRBD2	CASSLERTSGGNEQYF	TGTGCCAGCAGCTTGGAAAGAACTAGCGGGGGCAACGAGCAGTACTTC
TRBV4-1	TRBJ1-4	NA	TRBD1	CASSQPYRGTNEKLFF	TGCGCCAGCAGCCAACCTTACAGGGGGACTAATGAAAAACTGTTTTTT
TRBV9	TRBJ2-1	NA	TRBD1	CASSVSGGGYNEQFF	TGTGCCAGCAGCGTTTCAGGGGGCGGCTACAATGAGCAGTTCTTC
TRBV2	TRBJ2-3	NA	TRBD2	CASSGTSRGTDTQYF	TGTGCCAGCAGTGGGACTAGCCGCGGCACAGATACGCAGTATTTT
TRBV7-9	TRBJ2-7	NA	NA	CASSLGRGSSYEQYF	TGTGCCAGCAGCTTAGGGCGGGGATCCTCCTACGAGCAGTACTTC
TRBV10-3	TRBJ2-5	NA	TRBD2	CAISGTASGETQYF	TGTGCCATCAGTGGGACCGCTAGCGGGGAGACCCAGTACTTC
TRBV6-6	TRBJ2-2	few	NA	CASKTGGGGGELFF	TGTGCCAGCAAAACGGGGGGCGGAGGCGGGGAGCTGTTTTTT
TRBV5-4	TRBJ1-1	NA	NA	CASSPHHPDLNTEAFF	TGTGCCAGCAGTCCCCACCACCCAGACTTGAACACTGAAGCTTTCTTT
TRBV19	TRBJ1-2	NA	TRBD1	CASSARAGGGYGYTF	TGTGCCAGTAGCGCCAGAGCAGGGGGAGGCTATGGCTACACCTTC
TRBV9	TRBJ1-1	NA	TRBD1	CASSATGVTEAFF	TGTGCCAGCAGCGCAACAGGGGTCACTGAAGCTTTCTTT
TRBV6-1	TRBJ2-7	NA	NA	CASSPGSHLYEQYF	TGTGCCAGCAGCCCGGGTTCCCACCTCTACGAGCAGTACTTC
TRBV7-8	TRBJ2-5	NA	NA	CASSSRRLQPRETQYF	TGTGCCAGCAGCTCGCGGCGACTCCAACCCCGAGAGACCCAGTACTTC
TRBV27	TRBJ2-3	few	TRBD2	CASSFQAAGGPDTQYF	TGTGCCAGCAGTTTCCAGGCGGCGGGGGGGCCAGATACGCAGTATTTT
TRBV13	TRBJ2-5	NA	NA	CASSTVRAETQYF	TGTGCCAGCAGCACGGTGAGGGCAGAGACCCAGTACTTC
TRBV7-8	TRBJ1-5	NA	NA	CASSLGRGGFDNQPQHF	TGTGCCAGCAGCTTGGGCAGGGGAGGGTTTGACAATCAGCCCCAGCATTTT